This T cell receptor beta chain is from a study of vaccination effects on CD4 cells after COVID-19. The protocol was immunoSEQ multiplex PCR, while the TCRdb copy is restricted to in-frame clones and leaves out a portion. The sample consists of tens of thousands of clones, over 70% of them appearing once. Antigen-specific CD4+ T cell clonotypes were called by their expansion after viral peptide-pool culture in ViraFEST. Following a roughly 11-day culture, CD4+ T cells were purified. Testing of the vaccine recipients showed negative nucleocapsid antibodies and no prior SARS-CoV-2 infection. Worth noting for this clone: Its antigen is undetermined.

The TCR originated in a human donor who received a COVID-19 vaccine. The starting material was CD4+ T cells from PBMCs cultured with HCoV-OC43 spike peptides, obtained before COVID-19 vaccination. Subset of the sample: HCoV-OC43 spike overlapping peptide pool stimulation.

DNA for the CDR3: TGCGCCAGCAGCCAAAAAGCGGGCGCGGGGGGGCTTAGCACAGATACGCAGTATTTT. It is translated as CASSQKAGAGGLSTDTQYF. The chain employs TRBV4-1 and TRBJ2-3, with TRBD2 matching 9 bases. The CDR3 extends over 19 amino acids. Germline lookup yields CDR1 MGHRA and CDR2 YSYEKL. V lost 2 bases, J lost 0 bases, and 12 bases stayed unmatched.